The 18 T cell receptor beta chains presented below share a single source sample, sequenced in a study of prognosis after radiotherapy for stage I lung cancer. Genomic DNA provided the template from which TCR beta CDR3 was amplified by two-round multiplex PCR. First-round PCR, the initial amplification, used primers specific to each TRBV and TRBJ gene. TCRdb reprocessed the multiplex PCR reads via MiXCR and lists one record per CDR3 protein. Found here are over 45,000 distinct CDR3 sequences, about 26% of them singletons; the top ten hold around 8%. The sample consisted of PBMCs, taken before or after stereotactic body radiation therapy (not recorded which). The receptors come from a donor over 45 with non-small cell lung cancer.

CDR3 residues: CASIALSLGRPYEQYF. In DNA form, the CDR3 reads TGTGCCAGCATCGCCCTTTCGCTGGGACGACCCTACGAGCAGTACTTC. The V call is TRBV6-2 or TRBV6-3, the J call TRBJ2-7; D tentatively reads TRBD1 or TRBD2 (5 bases each). The germline CDR1 and CDR2 sequences are MNHEY and SVGEGT. This CDR3 comprises 16 residues. V was cut by 7 bases and J by 2 bases, with 21 bases left in between.

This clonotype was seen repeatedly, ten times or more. The CDR3 DNA reads TGTGCCAGCAGTTACAGGGATCGGGGCCCCTACGAGCAGTACTTC. It specifies CASSYRDRGPYEQYF. V and J are TRBV6-5 and TRBJ2-7; D could derive from TRBD1 or TRBD2 (5 bases each). Trimming cost V 2 bases and J 2 bases, with 13 bases left between them. The CDR3 length is 15 residues. Germline V gene data show CDR1 as MNHEY and CDR2 as SVGAGI.

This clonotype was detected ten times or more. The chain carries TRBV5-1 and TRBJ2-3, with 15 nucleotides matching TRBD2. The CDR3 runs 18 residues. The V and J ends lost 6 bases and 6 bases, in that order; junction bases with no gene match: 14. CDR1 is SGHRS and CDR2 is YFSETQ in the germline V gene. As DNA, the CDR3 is TGCGCCAGCATGAGCAGCCCGGGACTAGCGGGGGGCATGGATACGCAGTATTTT. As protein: CASMSSPGLAGGMDTQYF.

The CDR3 region has the DNA TGTGCCAGCAGCTTAAACGGGGGGGGGATAGGTGATACGCAGTATTTT. It specifies CASSLNGGGIGDTQYF. J is TRBJ2-3 and V is TRBV11-2; the match to TRBD2 covers 8 bases. Unmatched junction bases numbered 10, after V lost 2 bases and J lost 6 bases. The CDR3 is made up of 16 amino acids. CDR1 and CDR2 from the germline V gene are SGHAT and FQNNGV.

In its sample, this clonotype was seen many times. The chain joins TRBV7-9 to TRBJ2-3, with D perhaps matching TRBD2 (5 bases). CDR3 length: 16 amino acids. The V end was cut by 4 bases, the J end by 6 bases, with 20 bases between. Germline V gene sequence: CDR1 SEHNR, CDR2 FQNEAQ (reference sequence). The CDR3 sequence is CASSSSLGPRGDTQYF. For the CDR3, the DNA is TGTGCCAGCAGCTCATCCTTAGGCCCCCGAGGGGATACGCAGTATTTT.

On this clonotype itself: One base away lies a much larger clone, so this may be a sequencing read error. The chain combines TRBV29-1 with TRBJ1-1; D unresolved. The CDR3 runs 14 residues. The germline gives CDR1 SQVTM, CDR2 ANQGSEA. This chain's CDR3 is CSVERMALNTESFF. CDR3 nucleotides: TGCAGCGTTGAAAGAATGGCGTTGAACACTGAATCTTTCTTT.

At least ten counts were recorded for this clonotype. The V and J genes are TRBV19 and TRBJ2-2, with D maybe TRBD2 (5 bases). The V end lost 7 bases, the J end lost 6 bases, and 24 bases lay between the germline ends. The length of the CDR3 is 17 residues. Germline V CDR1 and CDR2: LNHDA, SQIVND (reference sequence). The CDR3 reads CASTSILGGRRAGELFF. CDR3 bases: TGTGCCAGTACCTCTATCTTGGGCGGGCGAAGGGCCGGGGAGCTGTTTTTT.

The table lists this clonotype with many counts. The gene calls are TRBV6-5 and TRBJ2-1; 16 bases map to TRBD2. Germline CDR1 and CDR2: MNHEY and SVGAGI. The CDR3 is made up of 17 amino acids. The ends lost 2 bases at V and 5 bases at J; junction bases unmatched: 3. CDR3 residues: CASSYGTSGGAHNEQFF. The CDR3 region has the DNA TGTGCCAGCAGTTACGGGACTAGCGGGGGGGCCCACAATGAGCAGTTCTTC.

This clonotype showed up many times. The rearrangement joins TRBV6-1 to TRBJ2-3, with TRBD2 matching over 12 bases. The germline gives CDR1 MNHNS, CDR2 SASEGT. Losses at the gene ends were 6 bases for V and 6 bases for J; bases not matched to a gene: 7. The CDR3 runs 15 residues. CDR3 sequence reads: CASSMGLAGPDTQYF. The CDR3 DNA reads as TGTGCCAGCAGCATGGGACTAGCGGGTCCGGATACGCAGTATTTT.

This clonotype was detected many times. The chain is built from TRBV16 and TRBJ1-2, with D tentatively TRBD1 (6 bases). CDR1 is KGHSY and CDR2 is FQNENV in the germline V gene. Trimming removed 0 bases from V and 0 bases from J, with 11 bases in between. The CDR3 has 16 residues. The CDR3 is CASSQSGTTANYGYTF. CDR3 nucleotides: TGTGCCAGCAGCCAATCAGGGACAACCGCTAACTATGGCTACACCTTC.

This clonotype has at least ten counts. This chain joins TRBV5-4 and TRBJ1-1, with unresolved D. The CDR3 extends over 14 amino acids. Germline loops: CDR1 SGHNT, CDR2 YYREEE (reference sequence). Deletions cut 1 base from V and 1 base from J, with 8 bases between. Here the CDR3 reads CASSLIAGNTEAFF. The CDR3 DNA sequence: TGTGCCAGCAGCTTGATTGCGGGGAACACTGAAGCTTTCTTT.

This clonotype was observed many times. The CDR3 loop reads CSVVPRGGETQYF. Here the CDR3 DNA reads TGCAGCGTTGTACCCCGGGGGGGGGAGACCCAGTACTTC. The chain joins TRBV29-1 to TRBJ2-5; 8 bases agree with TRBD2. In germline, CDR1 is SQVTM, CDR2 ANQGSEA. Trimming cost V 4 bases and J 5 bases; bases outside gene matches: 6. The CDR3 covers 13 residues.

CDR3 loop: CSARDLRGGLYNEQFF. The CDR3 coding sequence is TGCAGTGCTAGAGATCTCAGGGGGGGGCTTTACAATGAGCAGTTCTTC. The rearrangement uses TRBV20-1 and TRBJ2-1, with D perhaps matching TRBD1 or TRBD2 (7 bases each). V was cut by 0 bases and J by 4 bases, with 16 bases left in between. This CDR3 spans 16 amino acids. Germline V gene sequence: CDR1 DFQATT, CDR2 SNEGSKA (reference sequence).

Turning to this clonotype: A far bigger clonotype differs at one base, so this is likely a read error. The CDR3 loop is CASSLDRGEKFF. Here the CDR3 DNA reads TGCGCCAGCAGCCTCGACCGTGGTGAGAAGTTCTTC. This chain uses TRBV5-1 with TRBJ2-4; D unclear. Germline CDR1 reads SGHRS; CDR2 reads YFSETQ. The CDR3 is 12 residues long.

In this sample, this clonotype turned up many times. As DNA, the CDR3 is TGCAGTGCTAAGGGGCTAGAGGCCAATGAGCAGTTCTTC. This sequence encodes CSAKGLEANEQFF. V gene TRBV20-1 combines with J gene TRBJ2-1, with TRBD1 as a possible D gene (5 bases). V was clipped by 4 bases and J by 6 bases, with 13 bases between them. The CDR3 has 13 amino acids. Germline loops: CDR1 DFQATT, CDR2 SNEGSKA (reference sequence).

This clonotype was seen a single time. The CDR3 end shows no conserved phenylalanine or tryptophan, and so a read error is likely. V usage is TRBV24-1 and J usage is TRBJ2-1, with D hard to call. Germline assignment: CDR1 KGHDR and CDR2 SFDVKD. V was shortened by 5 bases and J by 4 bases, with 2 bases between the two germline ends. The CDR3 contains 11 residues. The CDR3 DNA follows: TGTGCCACCAGTGCATACAATGAGCAGTTCTTA. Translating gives CATSAYNEQFL.

In nucleotides, the CDR3 is TGCAGTGCTAGCGCTAGCTGGGGGGTCCTCCTCAATGAGCAGTTCTTC. It encodes CSASASWGVLLNEQFF. The chain combines TRBV20-1 with TRBJ2-1, with D possibly matching TRBD2 (6 bases). Germline CDR1 reads DFQATT; CDR2 reads SNEGSKA (reference sequence). Trimming took 3 bases from V and 6 from J, leaving 21 bases between them. The CDR3 sequence is 16 residues long.

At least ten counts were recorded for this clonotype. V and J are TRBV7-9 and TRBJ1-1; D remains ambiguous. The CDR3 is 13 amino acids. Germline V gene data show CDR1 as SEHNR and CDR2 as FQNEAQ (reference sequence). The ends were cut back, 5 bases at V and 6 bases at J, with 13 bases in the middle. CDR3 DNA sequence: TGTGCCAGCAGCGTCGACCCCCTCTCTGAAGCTTTCTTT. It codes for CASSVDPLSEAFF.